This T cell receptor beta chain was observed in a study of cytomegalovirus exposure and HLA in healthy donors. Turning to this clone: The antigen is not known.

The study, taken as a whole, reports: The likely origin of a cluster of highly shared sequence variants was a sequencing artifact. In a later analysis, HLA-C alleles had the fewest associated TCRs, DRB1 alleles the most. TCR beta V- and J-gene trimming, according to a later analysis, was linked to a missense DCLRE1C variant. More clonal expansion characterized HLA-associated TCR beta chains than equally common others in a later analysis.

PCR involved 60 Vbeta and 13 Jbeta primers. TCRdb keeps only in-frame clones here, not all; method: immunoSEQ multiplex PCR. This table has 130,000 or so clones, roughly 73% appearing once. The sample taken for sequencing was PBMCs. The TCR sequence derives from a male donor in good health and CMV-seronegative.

CDR3 region: CASSPGQANTEAFF. Written as DNA, the CDR3 is TGTGCCAGCTCCCCGGGACAGGCGAACACTGAAGCTTTCTTT. V is TRBV18 and J is TRBJ1-1; 8 nucleotides agree with TRBD1. The CDR3 runs to 14 residues. The V gene's germline CDR1 is KGHSH and CDR2 LQKENI. Trimming cost V 6 bases and J 1 base; bases outside gene matches: 4.